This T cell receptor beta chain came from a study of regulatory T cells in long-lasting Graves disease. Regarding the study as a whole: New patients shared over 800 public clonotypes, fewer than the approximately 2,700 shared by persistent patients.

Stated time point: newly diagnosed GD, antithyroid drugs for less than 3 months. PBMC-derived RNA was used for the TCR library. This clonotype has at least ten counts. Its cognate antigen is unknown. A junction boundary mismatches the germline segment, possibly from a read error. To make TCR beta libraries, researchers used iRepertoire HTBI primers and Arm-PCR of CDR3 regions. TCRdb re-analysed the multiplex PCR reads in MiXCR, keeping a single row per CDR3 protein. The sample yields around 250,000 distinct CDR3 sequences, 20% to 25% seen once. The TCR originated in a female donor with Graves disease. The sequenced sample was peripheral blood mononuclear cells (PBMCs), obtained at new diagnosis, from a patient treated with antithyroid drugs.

In nucleotides, the CDR3 is TGCGCCAGCAGCTTGAACGGATTTGGACAAATGGCTGGAAACACCATATATTTT. Encoded protein: CASSLNGFGQMAGNTIYF. The genes are TRBV5-5 and TRBJ1-3; possible D gene TRBD1, 5 bases. CDR1 is SGHKS and CDR2 is YYEKEE in the germline V gene (reference sequence). The CDR3 loop spans 18 amino acids.